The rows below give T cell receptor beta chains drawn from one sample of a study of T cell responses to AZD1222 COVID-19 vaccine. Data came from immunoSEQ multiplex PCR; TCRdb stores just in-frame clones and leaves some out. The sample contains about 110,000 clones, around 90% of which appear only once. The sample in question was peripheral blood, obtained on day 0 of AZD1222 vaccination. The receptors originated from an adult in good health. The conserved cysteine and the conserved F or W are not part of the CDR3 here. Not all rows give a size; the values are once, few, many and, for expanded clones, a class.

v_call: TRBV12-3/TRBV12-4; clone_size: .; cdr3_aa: ASSLGGGNTIY
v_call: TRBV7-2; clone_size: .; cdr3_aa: ASSHSGTYNEQF
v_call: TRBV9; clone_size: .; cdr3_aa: ASSLQGAGTEAF
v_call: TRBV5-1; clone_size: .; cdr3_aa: ASSLRDRARDEQY
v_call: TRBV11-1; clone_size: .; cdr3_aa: ASSASRAHGYT
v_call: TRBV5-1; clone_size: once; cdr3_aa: ASSPRGSEDTQY
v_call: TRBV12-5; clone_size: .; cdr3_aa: ASGPGQGSHGYT
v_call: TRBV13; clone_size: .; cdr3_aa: ASSLTGELF
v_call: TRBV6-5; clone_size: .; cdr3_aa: ASKDNNSNQPQH
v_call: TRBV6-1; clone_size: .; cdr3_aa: ASSELAGSTDTQY
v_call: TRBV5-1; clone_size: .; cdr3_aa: ASSSSGTGGTGELF
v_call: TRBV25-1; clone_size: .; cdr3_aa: ASSDGTLPSPLH
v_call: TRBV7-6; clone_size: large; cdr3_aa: ASSLRDKRQY
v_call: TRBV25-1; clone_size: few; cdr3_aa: ASSERTEAF
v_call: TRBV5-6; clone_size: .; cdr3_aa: ASSFGTGGYNEQF
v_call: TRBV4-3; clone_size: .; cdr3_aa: ASSFLLTGGAGTGELF
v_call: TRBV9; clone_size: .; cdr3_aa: ASSLETGGNYGYT